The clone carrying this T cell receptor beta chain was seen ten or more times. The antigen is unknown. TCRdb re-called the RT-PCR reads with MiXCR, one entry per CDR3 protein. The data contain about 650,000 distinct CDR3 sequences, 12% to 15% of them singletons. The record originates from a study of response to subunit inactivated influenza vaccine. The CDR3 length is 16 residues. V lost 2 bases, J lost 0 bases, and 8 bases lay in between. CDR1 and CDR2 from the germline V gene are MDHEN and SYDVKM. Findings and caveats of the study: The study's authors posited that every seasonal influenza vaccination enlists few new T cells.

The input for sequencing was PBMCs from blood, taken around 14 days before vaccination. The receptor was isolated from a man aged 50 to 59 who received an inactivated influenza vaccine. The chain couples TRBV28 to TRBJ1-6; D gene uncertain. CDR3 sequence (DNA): TGTGCCAGCAGTTTACTCCCCTTCTCCTATAATTCACCCCTCCACTTT. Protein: CASSLLPFSYNSPLHF.